The source of this TCR delta chain is a study of gamma-delta chains in newborns, infants, children (dated by TCRdb to the late 2010s). For the wider study: In the study title, it is stated that polyclonal expansion of innate gammadelta T cells is driven by microbial exposure immediately after birth. Right after human newborns were born, the researchers looked at the way microbial exposure shaped their populations of innate gammadelta T cells.

The listed sequencing device is Illumina MiSeq. TCRdb reanalyzed the public reads with the CATT caller, and identical DNA sequences were merged afterwards. The sample records about 9,200 delta-chain clones, approximately 22% of which are singletons. The top ten clonotypes cover approximately 4% of the sample. CDR1 GEAIGNYY and CDR2 EKD are derived from the germline V gene. The junction carries 22 bases between V and J, which are trimmed by 0 bases and 6 bases respectively. From the cysteine up to the phenylalanine, the CDR3 has a length of 17 residues. CDR3 DNA is the only sequence kept; it has 51 bases, read in frame from the first base. Concerning this clone: Its antigen target is currently unknown. Base-call qualities are not available, and no considerably larger clone is one nucleotide away.

The source of this sequence is a child who was a newborn, infant or young child, either healthy, febrile or measles-vaccinated (not recorded which). Sequenced sample: blood. The rearranged segments are TRDV2 and TRDJ1; TRDD3 is a possible D gene, resting on 5 matching bases. In nucleotides, the sequence is TGTGCCTGTGACACCCTATCCGGGGGGTCCCAACCTAATAAACTCATCTTT. This is translated as CACDTLSGGSQPNKLIF.